Included here is one T cell receptor (beta chain) sequence, with context. Antigen specificity is unknown. The sample is drawn from a study of cytomegalovirus exposure and HLA in healthy donors. General study findings and limits: Reportedly, diagnosis of cytomegalovirus status by the classifier showed high specificity and sensitivity. Earlier analysis found most TCR beta V segments productive about 87% or about 30% of the time. Available immune exposure information was restricted to CMV serostatus only.

With 60 Vbeta and 13 Jbeta primers, the PCR was carried out. Clones were sequenced by immunoSEQ multiplex PCR, and TCRdb holds only the in-frame ones, with some missing. The repertoire holds under 150,000 clones, with 76% as singletons. The CDR3 sequence is 13 residues long. Germline CDR1 SGHDN, CDR2 FVKESK. V shed 4 bases and J 6 bases; nucleotides not matched to a gene: 2. The chain recombines TRBV14 with TRBJ2-7; 11 bases agree with TRBD1. The sample taken for sequencing was PBMCs. The receptor was isolated from a man between 18 and 35 years old in good health and CMV-seronegative. The CDR3 sequence: CASSRDRGVEQYF. CDR3 DNA: TGTGCCAGCAGCCGGGACAGGGGGGTCGAGCAGTACTTC.